A single sample is the source of the 19 T cell receptor delta chains below, sequenced in a study of DNA immune sequencing with unique molecular identifiers. Genomic DNA underwent 32-plex PCR targeting all 8 TRDV and 4 TRDJ genes. The library had 12-nucleotide UMIs introduced over about 3 barcoding cycles, then a second adapter PCR. TCRdb redid clone calling on the multiplex PCR reads using CATT. The table lists nearly 800 delta-chain clones, approximately 27% of them singletons. The source material was gamma-delta T cells enriched from blood buffy coat, or unenriched PBMCs (not recorded which). Receptors originate from a human donor in good health.

This clone was recorded a few times. Distinct nucleotide sequences in the sample also encode this CDR3. The J gene is TRDJ1, the V gene TRDV2; the D gene is possibly TRDD3 (6 bases). This CDR3 region has 20 residues. Germline-derived CDR1 and CDR2 are GEAIGNYY and EKD. V was trimmed by 4 bases and J by 0 bases, leaving 29 bases between them. The DNA of the CDR3 is TGTGCCTGTGATGCGGTACTGGGTGATACGCAATACCTGTACACCGATAAACTCATCTTT. Translation: CACDAVLGDTQYLYTDKLIF.

This clone showed up just a few times. A far larger clone is only one base removed, so a read error is likely. The V gene is TRDV2, the J gene TRDJ1, with D perhaps TRDD3 (9 bases). The CDR3 extends over 23 amino acids. Germline V CDR1 and CDR2: GEAIGNYY, EKD. V lost 3 bases and J lost 1, with 38 bases in between. This CDR3 is CACDPLTDRSSYPTGGGTDKLIF. Here the CDR3 DNA reads TGTGCCTGTGACCCTCTTACTGACCGCTCTTCCTACCCTACTGGGGGAGGCACCGATAAACTCATCTTT.

For this clone: A much larger clone lies one base from this, so it may be a read error. Other DNA sequences within the sample encode an identical CDR3. The rearrangement links TRDV1 to TRDJ1; 13 positions match TRDD3. The germline V gene encodes CDR1 TSWWSYY and CDR2 QGS. V shed 1 base and J 0 bases; nucleotides not matched to a gene: 35. CDR3 length: 28 amino acids. The CDR3, as DNA: TGTGCTCTTGGGGAACCAACTGTTTTCCGACCAACTTACTGGGGGATACGCACAGTTTCGGGGTACACCGATAAACTCATCTTT. Its translation is CALGEPTVFRPTYWGIRTVSGYTDKLIF.

Comments on this clone: TCRdb's entry gives the protein of a much larger clone, which mismatches this DNA's translation at residue 8, likely from a read error; the protein reported here is translated from the DNA. The rearrangement links TRDV2 to TRDJ1; 8 bases fit TRDD3. Trimming took 5 bases from V and 4 from J; bases not matched to a gene: 11. The CDR3 spans 15 residues. Germline V gene data show CDR1 as GEAIGNYY and CDR2 as EKD. CDR3 DNA sequence: TGTGCCTGTGCCCAACTGGGGGTTAGGGACGATAAACTCATCTTT. Residues: CACAQLGVRDDKLIF.

In this sample, this clone turned up a few times. Only one base separates this from a far larger clonotype, so it likely reflects a read error. The chain has TRDV2 and TRDJ1, with TRDD2 matching over 8 bases. Germline V lookup: CDR1 GEAIGNYY, CDR2 EKD. V was pared by 3 bases and J by 4 bases, with 24 bases of the junction left unmatched. CDR3 size: 20 residues. This chain's CDR3 is CACDALPTSPGIKGIDKLIF. For the CDR3, the DNA is TGTGCCTGTGACGCTCTTCCTACGTCTCCGGGAATAAAGGGGATCGATAAACTCATCTTT.

Notes on this clone: With only one base between it and a far larger clone, this is likely a read error. The chain carries TRDV2 and TRDJ1, with TRDD3 matching 10 bases. The germline CDR1 and CDR2 sequences are GEAIGNYY and EKD. The CDR3 sequence is 20 residues long. In DNA form, the CDR3 reads TGTGCCCGTGACCCCGTACTGGGGGATGCGAAAGGGAGAGGACCCGATAAACTCATCTTT. Translation gives CARDPVLGDAKGRGPDKLIF.

This clone was observed once. A read error may be the cause here, since a much bigger clone is one base away. Other DNA sequences in this specimen translate into the identical CDR3. The chain combines TRDV3 with TRDJ1; 8 bases map to TRDD3. Per germline, CDR1 TVYSNPD and CDR2 GDNSRS (reference sequence). The CDR3 has 19 amino acids. V shed 4 bases, J shed 3 bases, and the junction held 25 bases outside the gene matches. The CDR3 DNA reads TGTGCCTCGAGGATCTCTCTCTCGTACTGGGGGTCCCCCCCCGATAAACTCATCTTT. Protein: CASRISLSYWGSPPDKLIF.

By share of the sample, this clone is medium-sized. The V gene is TRDV2, the J gene TRDJ1; 12 nucleotides align to TRDD3. The CDR3 sequence is 22 residues long. The trim removed 0 bases at V and 6 bases at J, leaving 25 bases unmatched. The germline V gene encodes CDR1 GEAIGNYY and CDR2 EKD. CDR3 DNA sequence: TGTGCCTGTGACACCGTAGACTTCCCAGGCCTGCTTGCTGGGGGATACGCGAATAAACTCATCTTT. It is translated as CACDTVDFPGLLAGGYANKLIF.

Judged by abundance, this clone is medium-sized. The chain combines TRDV2 with TRDJ3, with 9 bases lining up with TRDD3. J gave up 1 base and V 1 base, and 7 bases lay outside the gene matches. This CDR3 comprises 19 residues. Germline V CDR1 and CDR2: GEAIGNYY, EKD. This CDR3 reads CACDTLGDLNSWDTRQMFF. CDR3 bases: TGTGCCTGTGACACTCTGGGGGATTTAAATTCCTGGGACACCCGACAGATGTTTTTC.

In its sample, this clone ranks as large (0.1 to 1%). The CDR3 DNA is TGTGCCTGTGACACCGTACATCCCGGTACTGGGGAGACCTGGGACACCCGACAGATGTTTTTC. Amino acids: CACDTVHPGTGETWDTRQMFF. The genes are TRDV2 and TRDJ3; 7 nucleotides agree with TRDD3. CDR1 and CDR2 from the germline V gene are GEAIGNYY and EKD. The CDR3 extends over 21 amino acids. The junction had 15 bases not matched to a gene; V was cut back by 0 bases and J by 2 bases.

Details on this clone: A far bigger clonotype differs at one base, so this is likely a read error. The rearrangement links TRDV1 to TRDJ1, with TRDD2 identical over 8 bases. The CDR3 sequence is 23 residues long. The J segment lost 0 bases and the V segment lost 3 bases, leaving 27 bases of the junction unmatched. CDR1 is TSWWSYY, CDR2 QGS, per germline. Written as DNA, the CDR3 is TGTGCTCTTGGGGACCTACCAAGGACTTCCTACGTCCGGGTGGGGACGTACACCGATAAACTCATCTTT. Its translation: CALGDLPRTSYVRVGTYTDKLIF.

This clone was detected a few times. Given a far larger clone just one base away, this is likely a sequencing read error. Within the sample, other DNA sequences also encode this same CDR3. The J gene is TRDJ1, the V gene TRDV2; 12 positions match TRDD3. This CDR3 is built from 16 residues. Looked up from germline, CDR1 is GEAIGNYY and CDR2 is EKD. In DNA form, the CDR3 reads TGTGCCTGTGACAAGCTGGGGGATACGCAGGCCGATAAGCTCATCTTT. Translated: CACDKLGDTQADKLIF.

The chain couples TRDV2 to TRDJ1, with 8 bases fitting TRDD3. The length of the CDR3 is 15 residues. The ends lost 0 bases at V and 4 bases at J; junction bases unmatched: 6. CDR1 is GEAIGNYY and CDR2 is EKD in the germline V gene. CDR3 nucleotides: TGTGCCTGTGACACCGTACTGGGGGGCCGCGATAAACTCATCTTT. The encoded protein is CACDTVLGGRDKLIF.

By share, this clone counts as large (0.1 to 1%). This chain links TRDV2 with TRDJ3; 8 bases are shared with TRDD3. This CDR3 region has 19 residues. Germline V CDR1 and CDR2: GEAIGNYY, EKD. With 0 bases clipped from V and 2 bases from J, the junction kept 8 bases outside the gene matches. The CDR3 loop is CACDTAAGGVTWDTRQMFF. The CDR3 DNA reads TGTGCCTGTGACACCGCAGCTGGGGGAGTTACCTGGGACACCCGACAGATGTTTTTC.

For this clone: It differs at one base from a far larger clone, so likely a read error. Other DNA sequences within the sample encode an identical CDR3. V usage is TRDV2 and J usage is TRDJ2; 13 bases fit TRDD3. This CDR3 is built from 19 residues. Germline CDR1 and CDR2: GEAIGNYY and EKD. The CDR3 DNA reads as TGTGCCTGTGATCAACTTGGCGGTACTGGGGGATACGCGACAGCGCAACTCTTCTTT. This translates into CACDQLGGTGGYATAQLFF.

Only a few counts were recorded for this clone. A far larger clone is one base from this, pointing to a likely read error. V usage is TRDV2 and J usage is TRDJ1; TRDD3 agrees at 11 bases. There are 18 residues in the CDR3. CDR1 GEAIGNYY and CDR2 EKD come from the germline V gene. Trimming cost V 3 bases and J 0 bases; bases outside gene matches: 11. Written as DNA, the CDR3 is TGTGCCTGTGACCCTATACTGGGGGATAAGCGGTACACCGATAAACTCATCTTT. Translation: CACDPILGDKRYTDKLIF.

A word on this clone: One base separates it from a far larger clone, so it is likely a read error. The chain joins TRDV2 to TRDJ1, with 11 bases aligning to TRDD3. With 0 bases clipped from V and 0 bases from J, the junction kept 32 bases outside the gene matches. CDR3 length equals 26 residues. CDR1 and CDR2 (germline): GEAIGNYY, EKD. The CDR3 region has the DNA TGTGCCTGTGACACCGCAGTACCTACGAAATTTACTGGGGGATATGAAAAGATGGGGGACACCGATAAACTCATCTTT. This codes for CACDTAVPTKFTGGYEKMGDTDKLIF.

This clone has just a few counts. Since a far larger clone is one base different, this is likely a read error. This sample also contains other DNA sequences that code for the same CDR3. The chain couples TRDV2 to TRDJ3, with TRDD3 identical over 12 bases. This CDR3 contains 20 residues. The J segment lost 0 bases and the V segment lost 2 bases, leaving 7 bases of the junction unmatched. From germline, CDR1 is GEAIGNYY and CDR2 EKD. The CDR3 loop reads CACDKVLGDTRSWDTRQMFF. The DNA for the CDR3 is TGTGCCTGTGACAAAGTACTGGGGGATACTCGCTCCTGGGACACCCGACAGATGTTTTTC.

On this clone itself: The likely explanation is a read error, given a far larger clone one base away. Other DNA sequences in this sample translate to the same CDR3. The chain combines TRDV2 with TRDJ1, with a possible D match to TRDD3 (5 bases). V was pared by 0 bases and J by 0 bases, with 16 bases between. Germline V lookup: CDR1 GEAIGNYY, CDR2 EKD. The CDR3 is 17 residues long. The CDR3 coding sequence is TGTGCCTGTGACACCGTGCGGGGGTACGGTAACACCGATAAACTCATCTTT. Amino acid sequence: CACDTVRGYGNTDKLIF.